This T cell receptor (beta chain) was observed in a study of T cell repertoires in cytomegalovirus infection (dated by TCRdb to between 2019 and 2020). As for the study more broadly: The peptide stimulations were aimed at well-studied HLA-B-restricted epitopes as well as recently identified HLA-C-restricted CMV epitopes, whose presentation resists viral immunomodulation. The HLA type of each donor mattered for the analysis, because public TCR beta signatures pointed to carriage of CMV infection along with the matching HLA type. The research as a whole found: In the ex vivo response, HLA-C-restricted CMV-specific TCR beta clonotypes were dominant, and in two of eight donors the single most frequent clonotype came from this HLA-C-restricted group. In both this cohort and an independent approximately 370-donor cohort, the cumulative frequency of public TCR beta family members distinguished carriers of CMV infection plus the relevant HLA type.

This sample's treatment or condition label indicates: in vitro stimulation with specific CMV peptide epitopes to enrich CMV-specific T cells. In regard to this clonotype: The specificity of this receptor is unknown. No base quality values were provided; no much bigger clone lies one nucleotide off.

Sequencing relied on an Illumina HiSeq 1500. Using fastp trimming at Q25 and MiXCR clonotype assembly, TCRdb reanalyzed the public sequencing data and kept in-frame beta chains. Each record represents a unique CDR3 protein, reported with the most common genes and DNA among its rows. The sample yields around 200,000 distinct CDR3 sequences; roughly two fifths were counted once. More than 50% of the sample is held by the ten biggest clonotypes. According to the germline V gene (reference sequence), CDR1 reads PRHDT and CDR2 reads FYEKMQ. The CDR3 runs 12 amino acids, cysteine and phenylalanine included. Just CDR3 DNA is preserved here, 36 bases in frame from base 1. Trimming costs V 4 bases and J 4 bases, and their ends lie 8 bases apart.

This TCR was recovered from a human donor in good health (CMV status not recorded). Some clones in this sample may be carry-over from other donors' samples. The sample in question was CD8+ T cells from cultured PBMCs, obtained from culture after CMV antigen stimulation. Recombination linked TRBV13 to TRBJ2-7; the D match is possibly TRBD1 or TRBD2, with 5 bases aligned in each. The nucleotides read TGTGCCAGCAGCTCGGGACGGTACGAGCAGTACTTC. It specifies CASSSGRYEQYF. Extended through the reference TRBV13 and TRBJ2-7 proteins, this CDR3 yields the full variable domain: AAGVIQSPRHLIKEKRETATLKCYPIPRHDTVYWYQQGPGQDPQFLISFYEKMQSDKGSIPDRFSAQQFSDYHSELNMSSLELGDSALYFCASSSGRYEQYFGPGTRLTVT.